The 28 T cell receptor beta chains reported below all come from one sample, sequenced in a study of human T cells and chemical hapten exposure. From whole blood left unfractionated, total RNA was extracted. In TCRdb, the 5' RACE reads were re-called with MiXCR into one record per CDR3 protein. The sample carries under 150,000 distinct CDR3 sequences, around 20% recorded once. The origin of the receptors is a human donor in good health.

This clonotype was seen only a few times. V gene TRBV21-1 combines with J gene TRBJ1-1; the tabulated D call, TRBD1, remains unverified against the DNA. TRBV21-1 has pseudogene status. The CDR3 length is 16 residues. The CDR3 DNA reads TGTGCCAGCAGTCCGGGACAGGGGGCCGTGAACACTGAAGCTTTCTTT. This translates into CASSPGQGAVNTEAFF.

This clonotype was picked up a small number of times. This chain joins TRBV6-5 and TRBJ2-7; D gene uncertain. Germline V gene sequence: CDR1 MNHEY, CDR2 SVGAGI. Trimming took 7 bases from V and 6 from J, leaving 19 bases between them. The CDR3 contains 14 residues. CDR3 in amino acids: CASTKVIGYGEQYF. The CDR3 coding sequence is TGTGCCAGCACTAAGGTGATCGGCTACGGCGAGCAGTACTTC.

The chain couples TRBV27 to TRBJ1-1; 9 nucleotides line up with TRBD1. Per germline, CDR1 MNHEY and CDR2 SMNVEV (reference sequence). The CDR3 contains 13 residues. The ends lost 5 bases at V and 3 bases at J; junction bases unmatched: 1. The CDR3 protein is CASSRTGDTEAFF. For the CDR3, the DNA is TGTGCCAGCAGTCGGACAGGGGACACTGAAGCTTTCTTT.

This clonotype showed up just a few times. The chain links TRBV14 to TRBJ1-1; TRBD1 is a possible D gene (5 bases). The CDR3 loop spans 18 amino acids. V was cut by 3 bases and J by 8 bases, with 28 bases left in between. From germline, CDR1 is SGHDN and CDR2 FVKESK. The CDR3 region has the DNA TGTGCCAGCAGCCACCCCACAAGGGGAGGGACCGAGCGGCTCGAAGCTTTCTTT. Its translation is CASSHPTRGGTERLEAFF. Together with reference TRBV14 and TRBJ1-1, the CDR3 gives the full variable domain: EAGVTQFPSHSVIEKGQTVTLRCDPISGHDNLYWYRRVMGKEIKFLLHFVKESKQDESGMPNNRFLAERTGGTYSTLKVQPAELEDSGVYFCASSHPTRGGTERLEAFFGQGTRLTVV.

The CDR3 loop reads CAGQGRGYGYTF. In nucleotides, the CDR3 is TGTGCCGGACAGGGGAGGGGCTATGGCTACACCTTC. This chain connects TRBV27 to TRBJ1-2; 9 nucleotides agree with TRBD1. The CDR3 spans 12 residues. The trim removed 11 bases at V and 4 bases at J, leaving 5 bases unmatched. Germline CDR1 reads MNHEY; CDR2 reads SMNVEV (reference sequence).

The rearrangement links TRBV12-3 or TRBV12-4 to TRBJ1-2; TRBD1 agrees at 10 bases. Trimming took 3 bases from V and 6 from J; bases not matched to a gene: 4. The CDR3 has 14 residues. CDR3 sequence: CASSLGGQGNGYTF. The CDR3 DNA sequence: TGTGCCAGCAGTTTGGGGGGACAGGGGAATGGCTACACCTTC.

The chain uses TRBV12-3 or TRBV12-4 and TRBJ2-5; tentative D call: TRBD1 (7 bases). CDR3 length: 15 residues. V was clipped by 5 bases and J by 4 bases, with 17 bases between them. The CDR3 nucleotides are TGTGCCAGCAGTATTAGGAGGGGACAGAGAGAGACCCAGTACTTC. This translates into CASSIRRGQRETQYF.

This rearrangement joins TRBV14 to TRBJ2-7; no clear D gene. The CDR3 runs to 15 residues. Germline V gene sequence: CDR1 SGHDN, CDR2 FVKESK. V lost 4 bases to trimming and J lost 0 bases, with 13 bases between them. In DNA, the CDR3 is TGTGCCAGCAGCCCTCTCGATCCCGACTCCTACGAGCAGTACTTC. It is translated as CASSPLDPDSYEQYF.

This clonotype was seen a few times. The CDR3 spells CASSLSDSTSSYEQYF. In DNA, the CDR3 is TGTGCCAGCAGTTTATCCGACTCAACGAGCTCCTACGAGCAGTACTTC. The chain carries TRBV28 and TRBJ2-7; D is unclear. Germline CDR1 is MDHEN and CDR2 is SYDVKM. CDR3 length: 16 residues. V was cut by 1 base and J by 0 bases, with 13 bases left in between.

There are a few counts of this clonotype. The chain uses TRBV12-3 or TRBV12-4 and TRBJ1-1; D is undetermined. This CDR3 is built from 11 residues. Trimming left V 3 bases short and J 4 bases short, with 3 bases between. The CDR3 bases are TGTGCCAGCAGTTTGTTCACTGAAGCTTTCTTT. Its translation is CASSLFTEAFF.

This chain joins TRBV15 and TRBJ2-3, with D possibly being TRBD1 (6 bases). Germline assignment: CDR1 LNHNV and CDR2 YYDKDF (reference sequence). This CDR3 comprises 17 residues. Trimming cost V 5 bases and J 1 base, with 19 bases left between them. The DNA for the CDR3 is TGTGCCACCAGCGGGGGCCCGGCAATAAGTGGCACAGATACGCAGTATTTT. Its translation is CATSGGPAISGTDTQYF.

This clonotype has at least ten counts. The gene calls are TRBV10-3 and TRBJ2-7; D not resolved. This CDR3 is built from 15 residues. V lost 0 bases to trimming and J lost 2 bases, with 11 bases between them. Germline V gene lookup returns CDR1 ENHRY and CDR2 SYGVKD. Here the CDR3 DNA reads TGTGCCATCAGTGAGTCGATGAGCCTGGCCTACGAGCAGTACTTC. Its protein product is CAISESMSLAYEQYF.

This clonotype occurred many times. The J gene is TRBJ2-5, the V gene TRBV4-1; D is undetermined. V was trimmed by 2 bases and J by 4 bases, leaving 17 bases between them. Germline V gives CDR1 MGHRA, CDR2 YSYEKL. There are 16 residues in the CDR3. DNA of the CDR3: TGCGCCAGCAGCCAACTTGGGGTCCAAGAGACAGAGACCCAGTACTTC. This codes for CASSQLGVQETETQYF.

V usage is TRBV27 and J usage is TRBJ2-7; D is unclear. V was clipped by 5 bases and J by 2 bases, with 16 bases between them. This CDR3 has 15 amino acids. Germline CDR1 is MNHEY and CDR2 is SMNVEV (reference sequence). CDR3 sequence reads: CASSPSEGIPYEQYF. As DNA, the CDR3 is TGTGCCAGCAGTCCATCCGAAGGTATCCCCTACGAGCAGTACTTC.

This clonotype is a singleton in its sample. The CDR3 reads CASSIEGMGRAFF. The CDR3 DNA reads as TGTGCCAGCAGTATCGAGGGGATGGGTAGAGCTTTCTTT. The V and J genes are TRBV6-5 and TRBJ1-1, with D maybe TRBD1 (5 bases). Between the trimmed V and J ends, which lost 5 bases and 10 bases, there was a span of 17 bases. Germline V gene sequence: CDR1 MNHEY, CDR2 SVGAGI. The CDR3 contains 13 residues.

The gene calls are TRBV7-3 and TRBJ2-1; 7 bases match TRBD2. There are 13 residues in the CDR3. Germline values: CDR1 SGHTA, CDR2 FQGTGA. V dropped 5 bases and J dropped 7; count of bases not matched to a gene: 5. The CDR3 DNA is TGTGCCAGCAGCCCTCAGGGAGGGAATGAGCAGTTCTTC. This sequence encodes CASSPQGGNEQFF.

This clonotype occurred a few times. The rearrangement joins TRBV29-1 to TRBJ2-5; D is unclear. The germline V gene encodes CDR1 SQVTM and CDR2 ANQGSEA. This CDR3 has 13 amino acids. V lost 2 bases and J lost 1, with 8 bases in between. The CDR3 DNA reads as TGCAGCGTTGAATTGTGGGGCCAAGAGACCCAGTACTTC. Translating gives CSVELWGQETQYF. The entire variable domain, with the rest obtained from reference TRBV29-1 and TRBJ2-5, is as follows: SAVISQKPSRDICQRGTSLTIQCQVDSQVTMMFWYRQQPGQSLTLIATANQGSEATYESGFVIDKFPISRPNLTFSTLTVSNMSPEDSSIYLCSVELWGQETQYFGPGTRLLVL.

This chain uses TRBV12-3 or TRBV12-4 with TRBJ2-1; 9 positions match TRBD2. J lost 0 bases, V lost 6 bases, and 12 bases had no gene match. The CDR3 spans 18 residues. CDR3 region: CASSQAGVAGVSYNEQFF. The DNA of the CDR3 is TGTGCCAGCAGCCAAGCCGGGGTAGCGGGAGTCTCCTACAATGAGCAGTTCTTC.

Written as DNA, the CDR3 is TGCGCCAGCGAGGGGTACAATGAGCAGTTCTTC. It specifies CASEGYNEQFF. The V gene is TRBV5-1, the J gene TRBJ2-1, with D possibly called TRBD1 or TRBD2 (5 bases each). CDR3 length: 11 amino acids. Between the trimmed V and J ends, which lost 7 bases and 4 bases, there was a span of 6 bases. The germline V gene encodes CDR1 SGHRS and CDR2 YFSETQ.

This clonotype has just a few counts. The chain joins TRBV5-5 to TRBJ1-1; D uncertain. The V and J ends lost 1 base and 8 bases respectively, with 12 bases between them. The CDR3 is 13 residues long. The germline V gene encodes CDR1 SGHKS and CDR2 YYEKEE (reference sequence). CDR3 residues: CASSLSLRVEAFF. The CDR3 DNA is TGTGCCAGCAGCTTGTCGCTGCGAGTAGAAGCTTTCTTT.

This clonotype was counted between two and nine times. The chain uses TRBV10-2 and TRBJ2-3; 14 bases match TRBD2. Germline CDR1 WSHSY, CDR2 SAAADI. J gave up 1 base and V 6 bases, and 6 bases lay outside the gene matches. The CDR3 spans 17 residues. CDR3 bases: TGCGCCAGCAGGGGGACTAGCGGGAGCGGTGGCACAGATACGCAGTATTTT. Its protein product is CASRGTSGSGGTDTQYF.

This clonotype was recorded at least ten times. The J gene is TRBJ2-7, the V gene TRBV28, with 11 bases lining up with TRBD2. The CDR3 runs 16 residues. Germline assignment: CDR1 MDHEN and CDR2 SYDVKM. With 4 bases clipped from V and 0 bases from J, the junction kept 5 bases outside the gene matches. CDR3 in amino acids: CASSSAGTSGSYEQYF. The CDR3 nucleotides read TGTGCCAGCAGTTCGGCCGGGACTAGCGGCTCCTACGAGCAGTACTTC.

The chain recombines TRBV5-1 with TRBJ2-3; a weak D match, TRBD2 (6 bases). The CDR3 loop spans 17 amino acids. With 7 bases removed from V and 3 bases from J, the gap between germline ends came to 24 bases. Germline V CDR1 and CDR2: SGHRS, YFSETQ. In nucleotides, the CDR3 is TGCGCCAGCGTACCCGGGGGAGGATGGGGCGAGACAGATACGCAGTATTTT. Encoded protein: CASVPGGGWGETDTQYF.

V gene TRBV20-1 combines with J gene TRBJ1-1; D gene uncertain. Germline assignment: CDR1 DFQATT and CDR2 SNEGSKA (reference sequence). With 7 bases removed from V and 4 bases from J, the gap between germline ends came to 10 bases. The CDR3 extends over 11 amino acids. Here the CDR3 DNA reads TGCAGTGGCCCGTGGGCCACTGAAGCTTTCTTT. Amino acids: CSGPWATEAFF.

The sample holds many counts of this clonotype. The genes are TRBV18 and TRBJ1-3; D gene ambiguous. This CDR3 has 17 residues. V dropped 1 base and J dropped 0 bases, with 13 bases sitting between them. The germline gives CDR1 KGHSH, CDR2 LQKENI. CDR3 sequence: CASSPRSRVFSGNTIYF. As DNA, the CDR3 is TGTGCCAGCTCACCACGGTCGCGGGTCTTCTCTGGAAACACCATATATTTT.

This clonotype was seen only a few times. This chain connects TRBV30 to TRBJ2-4, with 8 bases identical to TRBD2. The length of the CDR3 is 11 residues. V lost 3 bases, J lost 10 bases, and 2 bases stayed unmatched. Germline CDR1 is GTSNPN and CDR2 is SVGIG (reference sequence). The CDR3 sequence: CAWRAGAIQYF. CDR3 DNA: TGTGCCTGGAGAGCGGGGGCTATTCAGTACTTC.

Only a few counts were recorded for this clonotype. The rearrangement joins TRBV4-1 to TRBJ2-1, with D possibly being TRBD1 (5 bases). Germline lookup yields CDR1 MGHRA and CDR2 YSYEKL. This CDR3 is 15 amino acids long. Trimming stripped 1 base from V and 2 bases from J, with 9 bases between. Here the CDR3 reads CASSQAQGPYNEQFF. CDR3 coding DNA: TGCGCCAGCAGCCAAGCTCAGGGCCCCTACAATGAGCAGTTCTTC.

This clonotype has a handful of counts. The rearrangement uses TRBV20-1 and TRBJ2-7, with a possible D match to TRBD1 (6 bases). Trimming shortened V by 0 bases and J by 4 bases, and 22 bases separated the two germline ends. Germline loops: CDR1 DFQATT, CDR2 SNEGSKA (reference sequence). There are 17 residues in the CDR3. CDR3 nucleotides: TGCAGTGCTAGAGATCAGGGGAATTCCGAGCGGTCTTACGAGCAGTACTTC. This sequence encodes CSARDQGNSERSYEQYF.